This passage covers 8 T cell receptor beta chains from one sample sequenced in a study of post-analysis software for immune sequencing data. Prepared libraries of TCR beta cDNA carried unique molecular identifiers. TCRdb independently ran MiXCR on the PCR reads; one entry per CDR3 protein. The data show roughly 730,000 distinct CDR3 sequences, with 30% seen just once and around 0.55% held by the top ten. Study-wide results and caveats: When patients were compared with controls, 4 or 5 TRBV segments were more frequent, TRBV5-6, TRBV5-1 and TRBV20-1 among them.

No antigen is known for these receptors. Sample: blood. These receptors all come from a girl between 5 and 17 years old with multiple sclerosis.

V usage is TRBV20-1 and J usage is TRBJ2-7; no definite D call. V shed 0 bases and J shed 2 bases, with 5 bases lying between them. This CDR3 has 12 residues. Germline V gene lookup returns CDR1 DFQATT and CDR2 SNEGSKA (reference sequence). The CDR3 here is CSARDRPYEQYF. In DNA form, the CDR3 reads TGCAGTGCTAGAGATAGGCCCTACGAGCAGTACTTC.

This clonotype was counted between two and nine times. The CDR3 nucleotides read TGTGCCAGCAGCTTAGTAGTTGGCAGCAACTACGAGCAGTACTTC. Translated: CASSLVVGSNYEQYF. The chain employs TRBV7-2 and TRBJ2-7; D is undetermined. V lost 1 base and J lost 3, with 13 bases in between. The CDR3 covers 15 residues. Germline lookup yields CDR1 SGHTA and CDR2 FQGNSA.

This clonotype was observed at least ten times. The V gene is TRBV4-3, the J gene TRBJ2-5; D is unclear. The ends were cut back, 0 bases at V and 5 bases at J, with 10 bases in the middle. Germline V gives CDR1 LGHNA, CDR2 YSLEER. The CDR3 spans 14 residues. This CDR3 is CASSQERVRETQYF. The DNA of the CDR3 is TGCGCCAGCAGCCAAGAACGGGTCCGGGAGACCCAGTACTTC.

This clonotype turned up a few times. This chain connects TRBV9 to TRBJ2-1, with D uncertain. With 0 bases removed from V and 8 bases from J, the gap between germline ends came to 15 bases. This CDR3 is 15 amino acids long. Germline values: CDR1 SGDLS, CDR2 YYNGEE. CDR3 DNA: TGTGCCAGCAGCGTAGACCCTACTCCGGCGCATGAGCAGTTCTTC. As protein: CASSVDPTPAHEQFF.

The chain combines TRBV5-5 with TRBJ2-7; 8 bases line up with TRBD1. V was pared by 4 bases and J by 12 bases, with 24 bases of the junction left unmatched. This CDR3 is 17 amino acids long. The V gene's germline CDR1 is SGHKS and CDR2 YYEKEE (reference sequence). The CDR3 bases are TGTGCCAGCAGCCCCGGACAGGGAGGCGGTGGCAAAAACATTCTGTACTTC. Translation gives CASSPGQGGGGKNILYF. The variable domain in full, with the rest retrieved from reference TRBV5-5 and TRBJ2-7, is DAGVTQSPTHLIKTRGQQVTLRCSPISGHKSVSWYQQVLGQGPQFIFQYYEKEERGRGNFPDRFSARQFPNYSSELNVNALLLGDSALYLCASSPGQGGGGKNILYFGPGTRLTVT.

As regards this clonotype: A much larger clone differs from this one at a single base, so this may be a read error. The V gene is TRBV20-1, the J gene TRBJ1-2; tentative D call: TRBD1 (5 bases). The CDR3 spans 14 residues. Germline lookup yields CDR1 DFQATT and CDR2 SNEGSKA (reference sequence). Trimming took 3 bases from V and 2 from J, leaving 13 bases between them. CDR3 DNA: TGCAGTGCTAGCGGGAGGGGTGACAACTATGGCTACACCTTC. Its protein is CSASGRGDNYGYTF.

This clonotype occurred a few times. V usage is TRBV7-2 and J usage is TRBJ2-3; D is ambiguous. The ends were cut back, 3 bases at V and 4 bases at J, with 8 bases in the middle. The CDR3 has 13 amino acids. CDR1 SGHTA and CDR2 FQGNSA come from the germline V gene. CDR3 sequence (DNA): TGTGCCAGCAGCTTGTCCGGGTCAGATACGCAGTATTTT. It specifies CASSLSGSDTQYF. The full variable domain, with the rest looked up from reference TRBV7-2 and TRBJ2-3, is GAGVSQSPSNKVTEKGKDVELRCDPISGHTALYWYRQSLGQGLEFLIYFQGNSAPDKSGLPSDRFSAERTGGSVSTLTIQRTQQEDSAVYLCASSLSGSDTQYFGPGTRLTVL.

This clonotype has more than one count but fewer than ten. The CDR3 region has the DNA TGTGCCAGCAGCTTGGCGGGACCACTCCAAGAGACCCAGTACTTC. Protein product: CASSLAGPLQETQYF. The chain joins TRBV7-8 to TRBJ2-5, with D possibly being TRBD2 (6 bases). There are 15 residues in the CDR3. Trimming removed 3 bases from V and 1 base from J, with 12 bases in between. Germline values: CDR1 SGHVS, CDR2 FQNEAQ.